A single sample gave rise to the 25 T cell receptor beta chains below, sequenced in a study of blood T cells in healthy people across ages. Combining a sample-barcoded 5' primer with a J-beta primer mix, a second PCR ran for about 7 to 12 cycles. TCRdb re-called the 5' RACE reads with MiXCR, one entry per CDR3 protein. The sample holds fewer than 900,000 distinct CDR3 sequences; under 40% are singletons and the top ten take 10% to 15%. Sequencing was performed on blood. The receptors here all came from a man aged 18 to 29 in good health.

The chain has TRBV6-2 or TRBV6-3 and TRBJ1-4; D uncertain. Germline V gene data show CDR1 as MNHEY and CDR2 as SVGEGT. The CDR3 loop spans 13 amino acids. Trimming pared 0 bases from V and 5 bases from J, leaving 4 bases between. The chain's CDR3 is CASSYSDNEKLFF. The CDR3 DNA sequence: TGTGCCAGCAGTTACTCCGACAATGAAAAACTGTTTTTT.

This chain joins TRBV28 and TRBJ2-1; D is uncertain. Judging by the DNA end, TRBJ2-7 fits better; the J call may be wrong. The CDR3 is made up of 14 amino acids. Per germline, CDR1 MDHEN and CDR2 SYDVKM. The CDR3: CAIRAGSSYNEQYF. The CDR3 coding sequence is TGTGCCATCCGCGCCGGAAGCTCCTACAATGAGCAGTACTTC.

The genes are TRBV18 and TRBJ2-7; perhaps TRBD1 as D (6 bases). The CDR3 covers 14 residues. CDR1 and CDR2 from the germline V gene are KGHSH and LQKENI. Trimming cost V 6 bases and J 2 bases, with 14 bases left between them. The CDR3 bases are TGTGCCAGCTCGCCGGACAGAACGACCTACGAGCAGTACTTC. Its protein product is CASSPDRTTYEQYF.

The chain couples TRBV9 to TRBJ1-4; D remains unclear. CDR3 length: 14 residues. Germline V CDR1 and CDR2: SGDLS, YYNGEE. The ends were cut back, 0 bases at V and 6 bases at J, with 9 bases in the middle. CDR3 loop: CASSVERADEKLFF. DNA for the CDR3: TGTGCCAGCAGCGTAGAGAGGGCCGATGAAAAACTGTTTTTT.

The sample holds a few counts of this clonotype. The gene calls are TRBV20-1 and TRBJ2-1, with TRBD2 as a possible D gene (5 bases). The germline CDR1 and CDR2 sequences are DFQATT and SNEGSKA (reference sequence). The CDR3 runs to 14 residues. V lost 5 bases, J lost 7 bases, and 18 bases lay in between. CDR3 loop: CSAQDGESRNEQFF. CDR3 DNA sequence: TGCAGTGCTCAAGACGGGGAGTCGCGTAATGAGCAGTTCTTC.

This clonotype was counted at least ten times. The chain employs TRBV7-2 and TRBJ2-3; 8 positions match TRBD2. V trimming: 1 base; J trimming: 2 bases; junction bases outside the gene matches: 11. Germline CDR1 and CDR2: SGHTA and FQGNSA. The CDR3 sequence is 18 residues long. CDR3 coding DNA: TGTGCCAGCAGCTTAGTAGCGGGGTGGGCCAGAAACACAGATACGCAGTATTTT. This translates into CASSLVAGWARNTDTQYF.

The chain carries TRBV28 and TRBJ1-4; 12 bases fit TRBD1. This CDR3 has 16 amino acids. Germline lookup yields CDR1 MDHEN and CDR2 SYDVKM. Losses at the gene ends were 7 bases for V and 7 bases for J; bases not matched to a gene: 10. This chain's CDR3 is CASKGQGAQRGEKLFF. The CDR3, as DNA: TGTGCCAGCAAGGGACAGGGGGCGCAGAGGGGTGAAAAACTGTTTTTT. Looking up the rest from reference TRBV28 and TRBJ1-4 gives the full variable domain: DVKVTQSSRYLVKRTGEKVFLECVQDMDHENMFWYRQDPGLGLRLIYFSYDVKMKEKGDIPEGYSVSREKKERFSLILESASTNQTSMYLCASKGQGAQRGEKLFFGSGTQLSVL.

The chain recombines TRBV18 with TRBJ2-5, with 9 bases lining up with TRBD2. Germline CDR1 reads KGHSH; CDR2 reads LQKENI. This CDR3 comprises 15 residues. With V trimmed by 3 bases and J by 11 bases, 13 bases remained unmatched. CDR3 DNA sequence: TGTGCCAGCTCACCGCGGGGGGGCGAGATCAATGAGCAGTACTTC. Its protein product is CASSPRGGEINEQYF. The full variable domain, with the rest looked up from reference TRBV18 and TRBJ2-5, is NAGVMQNPRHLVRRRGQEARLRCSPMKGHSHVYWYRQLPEEGLKFMVYLQKENIIDESGMPKERFSAEFPKEGPSILRIQQVVRGDSAAYFCASSPRGGEINEQYFGPGTRLLVL.

The chain uses TRBV5-6 and TRBJ2-1, with TRBD2 matching 8 bases. The CDR3 is 16 amino acids. The trim removed 4 bases at V and 12 bases at J, leaving 18 bases unmatched. CDR1 and CDR2 from the germline V gene are SGHDT and YYEEEE. The CDR3 region is CASSPVRLARHRGQFF. DNA of the CDR3: TGTGCCAGCAGCCCCGTCCGACTAGCGAGACATCGGGGGCAGTTCTTC.

The chain couples TRBV7-6 to TRBJ2-3; no clear D gene. This CDR3 is built from 15 residues. Germline V CDR1 and CDR2: SGHVS, FNYEAQ. V lost 1 base and J lost 6, with 14 bases in between. The CDR3 loop reads CASSLVEQFGDTQYF. DNA of the CDR3: TGTGCCAGCAGCTTAGTGGAACAGTTCGGGGATACGCAGTATTTT.

V and J are TRBV3-1 and TRBJ2-1; D is unresolved. The germline gives CDR1 LGHDT, CDR2 YNNKEL (reference sequence). Trimming stripped 2 bases from V and 3 bases from J, with 5 bases between. The CDR3 totals 13 residues. CDR3 residues: CASSQNNYNEQFF. The CDR3 DNA reads as TGTGCCAGCAGCCAAAACAACTACAATGAGCAGTTCTTC.

This clonotype was seen more than once but under ten times. This chain links TRBV7-8 with TRBJ2-7; tentative D call: TRBD1 (6 bases). CDR1 is SGHVS and CDR2 is FQNEAQ in the germline V gene. The CDR3 consists of 13 residues. V lost 3 bases to trimming and J lost 6 bases, with 12 bases between them. The CDR3 DNA follows: TGTGCCAGCAGCTTGACCAGGGGAAGCGAGCAGTACTTC. Its protein product is CASSLTRGSEQYF.

The sample holds a few counts of this clonotype. The CDR3 loop reads CASSRPGQGGYEQYF. In DNA, the CDR3 is TGTGCCAGCAGTCGACCGGGACAGGGAGGTTACGAGCAGTACTTC. This rearrangement joins TRBV6-2 or TRBV6-3 to TRBJ2-7; TRBD1 matches at 9 bases. Germline assignment: CDR1 MNHEY and CDR2 SVGEGT. V was pared by 5 bases and J by 4 bases, with 9 bases of the junction left unmatched. The CDR3 length is 15 residues.

The chain is built from TRBV15 and TRBJ1-1; a weak D match, TRBD1 (5 bases). The CDR3 is 16 amino acids. The germline CDR1 and CDR2 sequences are LNHNV and YYDKDF (reference sequence). V lost 4 bases and J 5 bases, leaving 20 bases between the germline ends. CDR3: CATSTFFPDSGTEAFF. CDR3 bases: TGTGCCACCAGCACCTTCTTTCCTGACAGTGGTACTGAAGCTTTCTTT.

In regard to this clonotype: This sequence may be a read error, since a much larger clone differs from it by one base. V usage is TRBV5-1 and J usage is TRBJ2-4; tentatively, D is TRBD2 (5 bases). The J call may be mistaken, given a closer DNA end match to TRBJ2-7. From germline, CDR1 is SGHRS and CDR2 YFSETQ. CDR3 length: 15 amino acids. CDR3 sequence: CASSPWMREGGEQYF. In DNA form, the CDR3 reads TGCGCCAGCAGCCCTTGGATGAGGGAAGGCGGCGAGCAGTACTTC.

This clonotype occurred many times. The rearrangement links TRBV12-3 or TRBV12-4 to TRBJ2-3; TRBD2 is a possible D gene (6 bases). Trimming pared 6 bases from V and 0 bases from J, leaving 10 bases between. This CDR3 is 14 amino acids long. The DNA of the CDR3 is TGTGCCAGCAGGATCGGGGGAAGCACAGATACGCAGTATTTT. This gives the protein CASRIGGSTDTQYF.

This clonotype was seen many times. V is TRBV20-1 and J is TRBJ1-2; TRBD1 agrees at 7 bases. V lost 4 bases and J lost 7; bases outside the gene matches: 6. CDR1 DFQATT and CDR2 SNEGSKA come from the germline V gene (reference sequence). The CDR3 is made up of 12 amino acids. The CDR3 region has the DNA TGCAGTGCTAAGGGACAGCCGTTTGGCTACACCTTC. Its protein product is CSAKGQPFGYTF.

This clonotype appeared many times. V and J are TRBV20-1 and TRBJ2-1, with 8 bases matching TRBD2. Germline lookup yields CDR1 DFQATT and CDR2 SNEGSKA (reference sequence). The CDR3 runs to 14 residues. Unmatched junction bases numbered 8, after V lost 3 bases and J lost 7 bases. The CDR3 DNA reads as TGCAGTGCTAGTAACAGCGGGGGACTTAATGAGCAGTTCTTC. Encoded protein: CSASNSGGLNEQFF.

The chain combines TRBV7-9 with TRBJ2-5; the match to TRBD1 covers 9 bases. V shed 5 bases and J 0 bases; nucleotides not matched to a gene: 7. The CDR3 is made up of 16 amino acids. Germline lookup yields CDR1 SEHNR and CDR2 FQNEAQ (reference sequence). CDR3 loop: CASSPRDREYQETQYF. The CDR3 nucleotides read TGTGCCAGCAGCCCTAGGGACAGGGAGTACCAAGAGACCCAGTACTTC.

This clonotype showed up just a few times. The chain is built from TRBV6-1 and TRBJ2-5, with D hard to call. The V gene lost 3 bases and the J gene lost 7 bases, with 3 bases spanning the gap. Germline lookup yields CDR1 MNHNS and CDR2 SASEGT. CDR3 length: 10 amino acids. CDR3 protein: CASSDGTQYF. In DNA, the CDR3 is TGTGCCAGCAGTGACGGGACCCAGTACTTC.

V usage is TRBV20-1 and J usage is TRBJ1-5; D perhaps matches TRBD1 (6 bases). The CDR3 is made up of 14 amino acids. The V end lost 6 bases, the J end lost 2 bases, and 14 bases lay between the germline ends. CDR1 DFQATT and CDR2 SNEGSKA come from the germline V gene (reference sequence). In DNA, the CDR3 is TGCAGTGCAATATCAGGGGAAGGCAATCAGCCCCAGCATTTT. It is translated as CSAISGEGNQPQHF.

This clonotype was detected many times. The chain has TRBV4-3 and TRBJ1-2; 9 positions match TRBD1. The CDR3 length is 15 residues. CDR1 and CDR2 from the germline V gene are LGHNA and YSLEER. J lost 5 bases, V lost 4 bases, and 8 bases had no gene match. The CDR3 spells CASSRGQGFSYGYTF. The CDR3 DNA is TGCGCCAGCAGCCGAGGACAGGGGTTCTCGTATGGCTACACCTTC.

This chain links TRBV7-3 with TRBJ1-2, with D unresolved. The CDR3 has 15 amino acids. Per germline, CDR1 SGHTA and CDR2 FQGTGA. Trimming pared 2 bases from V and 1 base from J, leaving 11 bases between. The CDR3 bases are TGTGCCAGCAGCTTAGAGAGGGAACTTAACTATGGCTACACCTTC. This translates into CASSLERELNYGYTF.

This clonotype has only a few counts. The rearrangement uses TRBV6-6 and TRBJ1-2, with 9 bases matching TRBD1. The CDR3 spans 13 residues. Losses at the gene ends were 5 bases for V and 8 bases for J; bases not matched to a gene: 6. Germline CDR1 and CDR2: MNHNY and SVGAGI (reference sequence). The CDR3 DNA follows: TGTGCCAGCAGTAACAGGGGGCAGGGAGGCTACACCTTC. Its protein product is CASSNRGQGGYTF.

This clonotype has ten or more counts. This rearrangement joins TRBV20-1 to TRBJ2-3; D possibly corresponds to TRBD2 (5 bases). The CDR3 is 15 residues long. V lost 5 bases to trimming and J lost 0 bases, with 15 bases between them. The germline V gene encodes CDR1 DFQATT and CDR2 SNEGSKA (reference sequence). For the CDR3, the DNA is TGCAGTGCTCCCGAAGGAGGATTTAGCACAGATACGCAGTATTTT. It yields the protein CSAPEGGFSTDTQYF.